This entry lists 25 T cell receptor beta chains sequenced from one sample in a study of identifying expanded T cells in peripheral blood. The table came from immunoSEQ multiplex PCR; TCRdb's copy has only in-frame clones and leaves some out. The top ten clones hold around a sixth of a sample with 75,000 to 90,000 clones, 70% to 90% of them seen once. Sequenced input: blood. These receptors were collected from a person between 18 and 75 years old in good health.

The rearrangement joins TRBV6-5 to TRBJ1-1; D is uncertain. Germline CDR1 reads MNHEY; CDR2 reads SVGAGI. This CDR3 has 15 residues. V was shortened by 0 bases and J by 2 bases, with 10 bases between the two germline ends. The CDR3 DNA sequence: TGTGCCAGCAGTTACTCGCGTCAGCGAAACACTGAAGCTTTCTTT. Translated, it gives CASSYSRQRNTEAFF.

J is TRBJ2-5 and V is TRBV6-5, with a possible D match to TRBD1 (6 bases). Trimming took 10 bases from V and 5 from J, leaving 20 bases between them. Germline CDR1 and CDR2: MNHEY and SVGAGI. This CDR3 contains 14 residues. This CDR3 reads CATKGDTPSETQYF. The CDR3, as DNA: TGTGCCACTAAGGGGGACACCCCTTCGGAGACCCAGTACTTC.

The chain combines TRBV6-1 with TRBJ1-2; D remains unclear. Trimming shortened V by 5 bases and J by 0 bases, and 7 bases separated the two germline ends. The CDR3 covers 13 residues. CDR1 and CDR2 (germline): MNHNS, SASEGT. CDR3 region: CASSQEPNYGYTF. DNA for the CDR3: TGTGCCAGCAGTCAGGAACCTAACTATGGCTACACCTTC.

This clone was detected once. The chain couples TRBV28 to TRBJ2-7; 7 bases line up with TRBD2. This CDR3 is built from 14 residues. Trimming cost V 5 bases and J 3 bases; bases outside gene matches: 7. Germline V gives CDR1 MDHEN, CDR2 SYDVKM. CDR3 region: CASSPIRGVYEQYF. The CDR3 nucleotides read TGTGCCAGCAGTCCAATACGGGGGGTCTACGAGCAGTACTTC.

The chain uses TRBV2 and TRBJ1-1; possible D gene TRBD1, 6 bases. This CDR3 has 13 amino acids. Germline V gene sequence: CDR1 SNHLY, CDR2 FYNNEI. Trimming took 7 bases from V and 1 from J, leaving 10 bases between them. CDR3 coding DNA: TGTGCCAGCAAGGACAGTGAGAACACTGAAGCTTTCTTT. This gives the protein CASKDSENTEAFF.

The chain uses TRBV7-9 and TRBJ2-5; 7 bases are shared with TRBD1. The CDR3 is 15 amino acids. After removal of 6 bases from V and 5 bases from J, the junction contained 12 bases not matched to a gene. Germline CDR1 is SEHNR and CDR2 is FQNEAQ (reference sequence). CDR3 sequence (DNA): TGTGCCAGCAGACCGGGACAGTCTGAGGCGGAGACCCAGTACTTC. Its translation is CASRPGQSEAETQYF.

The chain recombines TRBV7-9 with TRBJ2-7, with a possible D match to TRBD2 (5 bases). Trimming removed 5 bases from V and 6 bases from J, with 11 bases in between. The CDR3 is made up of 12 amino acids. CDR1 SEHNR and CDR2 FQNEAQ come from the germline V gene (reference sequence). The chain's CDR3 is CASSHTRTEQYF. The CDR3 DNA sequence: TGTGCCAGCAGCCATACTAGAACCGAGCAGTACTTC.

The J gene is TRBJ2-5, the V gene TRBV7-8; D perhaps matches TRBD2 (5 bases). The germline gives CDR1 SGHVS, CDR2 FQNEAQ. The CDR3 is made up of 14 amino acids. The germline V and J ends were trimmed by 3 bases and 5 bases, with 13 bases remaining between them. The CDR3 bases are TGTGCCAGCAGCTTGACCCGAGCGGAGGAGACCCAGTACTTC. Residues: CASSLTRAEETQYF.

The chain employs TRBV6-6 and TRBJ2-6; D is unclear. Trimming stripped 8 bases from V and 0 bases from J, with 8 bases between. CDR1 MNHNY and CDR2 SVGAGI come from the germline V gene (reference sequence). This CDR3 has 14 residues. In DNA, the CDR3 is TGTGCCAGCCGACTGGCCTCTGGGGCCAACGTCCTGACTTTC. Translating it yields CASRLASGANVLTF.

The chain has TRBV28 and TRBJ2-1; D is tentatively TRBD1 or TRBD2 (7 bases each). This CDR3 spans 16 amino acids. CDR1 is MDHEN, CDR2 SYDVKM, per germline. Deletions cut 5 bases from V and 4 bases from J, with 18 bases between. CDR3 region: CASSLGGGDGYNEQFF. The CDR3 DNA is TGTGCCAGCAGTCTGGGAGGGGGCGACGGGTACAATGAGCAGTTCTTC.

The CDR3 DNA reads TGTGCCAGCAGCTTAGTTTACGGGGGCGCGGGTGGGGCCAACGTCCTGACTTTC. It codes for CASSLVYGGAGGANVLTF. V gene TRBV11-2 combines with J gene TRBJ2-6; D is tentatively TRBD1 or TRBD2 (6 bases each). Germline V gene sequence: CDR1 SGHAT, CDR2 FQNNGV. This CDR3 is built from 18 residues. V was cut by 1 base and J by 3 bases, with 16 bases left in between.

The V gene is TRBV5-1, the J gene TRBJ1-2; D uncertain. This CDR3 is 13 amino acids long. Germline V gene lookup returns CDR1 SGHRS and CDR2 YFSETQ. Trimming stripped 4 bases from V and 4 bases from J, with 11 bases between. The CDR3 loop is CASSPDGTYGYTF. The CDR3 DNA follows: TGCGCCAGCAGCCCAGACGGAACCTATGGCTACACCTTC.

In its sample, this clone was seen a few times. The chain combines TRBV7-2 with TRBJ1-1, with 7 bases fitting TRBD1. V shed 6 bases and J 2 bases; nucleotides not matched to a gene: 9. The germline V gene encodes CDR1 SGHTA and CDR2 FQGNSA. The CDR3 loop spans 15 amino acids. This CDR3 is CASREHGTANTEAFF. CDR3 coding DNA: TGTGCCAGCAGGGAACACGGGACAGCCAACACTGAAGCTTTCTTT. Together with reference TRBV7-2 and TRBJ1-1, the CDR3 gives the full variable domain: GAGVSQSPSNKVTEKGKDVELRCDPISGHTALYWYRQSLGQGLEFLIYFQGNSAPDKSGLPSDRFSAERTGGSVSTLTIQRTQQEDSAVYLCASREHGTANTEAFFGQGTRLTVV.

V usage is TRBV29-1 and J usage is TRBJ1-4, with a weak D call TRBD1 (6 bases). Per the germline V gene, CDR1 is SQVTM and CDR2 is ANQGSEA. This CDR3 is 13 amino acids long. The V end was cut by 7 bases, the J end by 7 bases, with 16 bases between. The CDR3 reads CSANRGGVEKLFF. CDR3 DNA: TGCAGCGCCAACCGAGGGGGGGTTGAAAAACTGTTTTTT.

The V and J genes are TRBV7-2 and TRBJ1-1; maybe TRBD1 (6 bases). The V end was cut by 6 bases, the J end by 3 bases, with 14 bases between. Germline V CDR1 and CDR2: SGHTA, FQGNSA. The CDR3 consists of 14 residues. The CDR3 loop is CASRITGSHTEAFF. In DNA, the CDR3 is TGTGCCAGCAGGATTACAGGGTCACACACTGAAGCTTTCTTT.

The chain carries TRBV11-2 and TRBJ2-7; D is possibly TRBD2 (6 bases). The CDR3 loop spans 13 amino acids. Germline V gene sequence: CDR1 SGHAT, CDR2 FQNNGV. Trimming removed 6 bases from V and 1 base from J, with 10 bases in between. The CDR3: CASSLALSYEQYF. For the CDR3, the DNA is TGTGCCAGCAGTCTAGCGCTATCCTACGAGCAGTACTTC.

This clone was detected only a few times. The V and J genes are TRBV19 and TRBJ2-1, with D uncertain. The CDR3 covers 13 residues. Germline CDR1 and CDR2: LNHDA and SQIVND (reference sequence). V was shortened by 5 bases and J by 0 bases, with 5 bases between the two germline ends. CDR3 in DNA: TGTGCCAGTAGTGGGGACTCCTACAATGAGCAGTTCTTC. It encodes CASSGDSYNEQFF.

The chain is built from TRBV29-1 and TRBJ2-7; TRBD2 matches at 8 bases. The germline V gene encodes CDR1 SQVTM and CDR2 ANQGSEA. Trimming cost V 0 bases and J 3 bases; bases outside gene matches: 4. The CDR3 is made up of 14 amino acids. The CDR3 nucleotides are TGCAGCGTTGAAGAGGGGACTAGGGACTACGAGCAGTACTTC. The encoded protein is CSVEEGTRDYEQYF.

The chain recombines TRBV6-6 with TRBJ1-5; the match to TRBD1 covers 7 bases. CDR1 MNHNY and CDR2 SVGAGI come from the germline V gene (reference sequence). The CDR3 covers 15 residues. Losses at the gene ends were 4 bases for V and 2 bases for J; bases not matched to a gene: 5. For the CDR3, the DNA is TGTGCCAGCAGTTCGGACAGGTGGGGCAATCAGCCCCAGCATTTT. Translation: CASSSDRWGNQPQHF.

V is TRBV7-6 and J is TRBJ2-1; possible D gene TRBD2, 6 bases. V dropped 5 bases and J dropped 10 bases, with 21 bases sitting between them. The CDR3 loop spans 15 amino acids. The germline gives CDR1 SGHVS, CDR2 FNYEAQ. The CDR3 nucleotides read TGTGCCAGCAGCCCTCCGGGACTCGAAGTTGAGGAGCAGTTCTTC. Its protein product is CASSPPGLEVEEQFF.

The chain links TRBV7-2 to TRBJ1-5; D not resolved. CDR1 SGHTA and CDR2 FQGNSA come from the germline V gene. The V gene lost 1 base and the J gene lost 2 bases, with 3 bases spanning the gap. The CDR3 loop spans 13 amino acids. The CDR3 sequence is CASSLVGNQPQHF. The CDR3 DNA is TGTGCCAGCAGCTTAGTCGGCAATCAGCCCCAGCATTTT.

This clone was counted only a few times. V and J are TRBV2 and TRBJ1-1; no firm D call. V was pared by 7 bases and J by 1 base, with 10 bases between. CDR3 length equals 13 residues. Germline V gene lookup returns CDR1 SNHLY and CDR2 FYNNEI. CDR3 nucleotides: TGTGCCAGCACTAGCGAGAAGAACACTGAAGCTTTCTTT. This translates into CASTSEKNTEAFF. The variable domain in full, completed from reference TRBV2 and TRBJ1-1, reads EPEVTQTPSHQVTQMGQEVILRCVPISNHLYFYWYRQILGQKVEFLVSFYNNEISEKSEIFDDQFSVERPDGSNFTLKIRSTKLEDSAMYFCASTSEKNTEAFFGQGTRLTVV.

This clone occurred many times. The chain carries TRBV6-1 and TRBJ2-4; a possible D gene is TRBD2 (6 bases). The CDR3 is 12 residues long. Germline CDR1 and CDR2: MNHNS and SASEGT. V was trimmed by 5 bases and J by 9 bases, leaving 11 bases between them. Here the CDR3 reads CASSNHGGIQYF. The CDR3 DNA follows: TGTGCCAGCAGTAACCACGGGGGCATTCAGTACTTC.

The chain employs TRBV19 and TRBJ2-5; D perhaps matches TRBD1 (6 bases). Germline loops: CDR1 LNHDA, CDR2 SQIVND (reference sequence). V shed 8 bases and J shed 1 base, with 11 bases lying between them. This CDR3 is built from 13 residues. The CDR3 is CASARQVQETQYF. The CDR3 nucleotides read TGTGCCAGTGCCCGACAGGTCCAAGAGACCCAGTACTTC.

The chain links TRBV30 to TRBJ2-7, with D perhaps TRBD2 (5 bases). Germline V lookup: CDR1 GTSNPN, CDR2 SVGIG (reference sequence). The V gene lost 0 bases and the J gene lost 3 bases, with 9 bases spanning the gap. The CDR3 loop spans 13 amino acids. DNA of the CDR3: TGTGCCTGGAGTGTAACTAGAGACTACGAGCAGTACTTC. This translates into CAWSVTRDYEQYF.